The present TCR beta chain was sequenced within a study of T cells in Graves' hyperthyroidism and ophthalmopathy. V dropped 5 bases and J dropped 6; count of bases not matched to a gene: 9. The V gene's germline CDR1 is MDHEN and CDR2 SYDVKM. This CDR3 comprises 17 residues. Study outcomes and limitations: Ophthalmopathy was identified by the model a median around 6 months ahead of onset.

Clinicians diagnosed patients from clinical symptoms, serum thyroxine and TRAb, thyroid ultrasound and orbital computed tomography. A word on this clonotype: The antigen remains unidentified.

The TCR beta CDR3 regions underwent amplification using RNA transcripts as the source. TCR CDR3 underwent first-round RT-PCR with the HTBI primer set. Via MiXCR, TCRdb re-called the multiplex PCR reads, giving one row per CDR3 protein. The sample consists of 250,000 to 300,000 distinct CDR3 sequences, about 13% of them appearing once. Sequenced: blood. This TCR was recovered from a woman aged 40 to 50 with Graves' hyperthyroidism. This rearrangement joins TRBV28 to TRBJ2-1, with TRBD2 matching over 14 bases. The CDR3 loop is CASSRLAGGYAGNEQFF. The CDR3 DNA follows: TGTGCCAGCAGTAGACTAGCGGGAGGGTATGCAGGCAATGAGCAGTTCTTC.